Each of the 3 T cell receptor beta chains below was sequenced from the same sample in a study of T-cell reconstitution after alpha-beta-depleted transplantation in children. Unique molecular identifiers were incorporated into the prepared TCRbeta library. TCRdb reanalysed the PCR reads using MiXCR and keeps one entry per CDR3 protein. Of over 450,000 distinct CDR3 sequences detected, about 10% appear once; the ten largest clones hold about 2.1%. The material sequenced was PBMCs, taken before TCRalphabeta/CD19-depleted stem cell transplant. The receptors come from a child under 10 years old with inherited bone marrow failure, due to receive a stem cell transplant.

This clonotype was detected ten times or more. The J gene is TRBJ2-3, the V gene TRBV14, with 8 positions matching TRBD2. The CDR3 extends over 16 amino acids. Germline CDR1 reads SGHDN; CDR2 reads FVKESK. The V segment lost 0 bases and the J segment 3 bases; nucleotides outside the gene matches: 5. The CDR3 DNA is TGTGCCAGCAGCCAAGATCGCGGACTAGCTACAGATACGCAGTATTTT. Translation: CASSQDRGLATDTQYF.

This clonotype was seen ten or more times. The V gene is TRBV6-5, the J gene TRBJ2-2; 14 bases match TRBD2. After removal of 4 bases from V and 5 bases from J, the junction contained 6 bases not matched to a gene. This CDR3 comprises 17 residues. From germline, CDR1 is MNHEY and CDR2 SVGAGI. This CDR3 reads CASSSGLAGGSTGELFF. The CDR3 region has the DNA TGTGCCAGCAGTTCTGGACTAGCGGGAGGTAGTACCGGGGAGCTGTTTTTT.

This clonotype was picked up many times. The chain carries TRBV29-1 and TRBJ2-7; tentatively, D is TRBD1 or TRBD2 (5 bases each). The CDR3 sequence is 13 residues long. The germline V gene encodes CDR1 SQVTM and CDR2 ANQGSEA. Trimming took off 4 bases at V and 6 bases at J, with 16 bases between the two ends. In DNA, the CDR3 is TGCAGCGTTGGCCCCCCTAGCAGGGTCGAGCAGTACTTC. Its translation is CSVGPPSRVEQYF.